These 5 T cell receptor beta chains were all obtained from the same sample, sequenced in a study of post-analysis software for immune sequencing data. The study's findings and limits: Among five TRBV segments more frequent in patients than controls were TRBV5-6, TRBV5-1 and TRBV20-1.

Antigens of these TCRs are unknown. Built from TCR beta cDNA, the libraries had unique molecular identifiers in them. MiXCR was run by TCRdb on the PCR reads, yielding one entry per CDR3 protein. The table has 380,000 or so distinct CDR3 sequences, 30% to 45% seen once; the top ten hold 13%. Sequenced material: blood. The receptors come from a girl aged 10-17 years with multiple sclerosis.

The V gene is TRBV2, the J gene TRBJ2-5; a weak D match, TRBD2 (6 bases). The V and J ends lost 5 bases and 2 bases respectively, with 15 bases between them. The CDR3 runs to 15 residues. CDR1 SNHLY and CDR2 FYNNEI come from the germline V gene. In DNA form, the CDR3 reads TGTGCCAGCAGTCGTACTAGCTTTGGGCAAGAGACCCAGTACTTC. Encoded protein: CASSRTSFGQETQYF.

The chain employs TRBV25-1 and TRBJ2-3; 7 nucleotides match TRBD2. Germline V lookup: CDR1 MGHDK, CDR2 SYGVNS. CDR3 size: 16 residues. V lost 5 bases, J lost 7 bases, and 15 bases stayed unmatched. The DNA for the CDR3 is TGTGCCAGCAGTCCCTTTCGACTAGCAGACCTTAATACGCAGTATTTT. Protein product: CASSPFRLADLNTQYF.

This clonotype appeared a single time. The chain is built from TRBV4-2 and TRBJ1-5, with D possibly being TRBD1 (5 bases). The CDR3 extends over 20 amino acids. Germline loops: CDR1 LGHNA, CDR2 YNFKEQ. Trimming cost V 3 bases and J 5 bases, with 29 bases left between them. Here the CDR3 reads CASSQADQGGTWGGHQPQHF. Written as DNA, the CDR3 is TGTGCCAGCAGCCAGGCTGACCAGGGAGGCACGTGGGGAGGTCATCAGCCCCAGCATTTT.

The gene calls are TRBV7-2 and TRBJ2-5; TRBD1 aligns across 7 bases. The trim removed 5 bases at V and 4 bases at J, leaving 7 bases unmatched. This CDR3 is built from 14 residues. Germline values: CDR1 SGHTA, CDR2 FQGNSA. CDR3 sequence (DNA): TGTGCCAGCAGCACCACGAACAGGGGAGAGACCCAGTACTTC. This translates into CASSTTNRGETQYF. Full variable domain (missing parts from reference TRBV7-2 and TRBJ2-5): GAGVSQSPSNKVTEKGKDVELRCDPISGHTALYWYRQSLGQGLEFLIYFQGNSAPDKSGLPSDRFSAERTGGSVSTLTIQRTQQEDSAVYLCASSTTNRGETQYFGPGTRLLVL.

This clonotype appeared a few times. This chain links TRBV20-1 with TRBJ1-2; D ambiguous. Germline V gene lookup returns CDR1 DFQATT and CDR2 SNEGSKA (reference sequence). V lost 3 bases to trimming and J lost 1 base, with 12 bases between them. The CDR3 contains 14 residues. The CDR3 DNA follows: TGCAGTGCTAGTACAGATTCTCTTAACTATGGCTACACCTTC. Translating it yields CSASTDSLNYGYTF.